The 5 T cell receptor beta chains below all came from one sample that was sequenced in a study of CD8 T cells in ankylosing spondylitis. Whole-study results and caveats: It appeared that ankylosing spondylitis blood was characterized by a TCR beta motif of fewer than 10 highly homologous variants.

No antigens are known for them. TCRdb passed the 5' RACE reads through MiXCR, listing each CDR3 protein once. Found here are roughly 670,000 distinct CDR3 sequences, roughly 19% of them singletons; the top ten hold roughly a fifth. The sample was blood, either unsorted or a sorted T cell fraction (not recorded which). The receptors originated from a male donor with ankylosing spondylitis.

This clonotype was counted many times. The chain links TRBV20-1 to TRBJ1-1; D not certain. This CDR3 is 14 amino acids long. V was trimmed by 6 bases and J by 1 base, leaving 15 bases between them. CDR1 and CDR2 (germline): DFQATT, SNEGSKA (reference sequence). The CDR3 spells CSAGQPGENTEAFF. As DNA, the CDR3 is TGCAGTGCGGGCCAGCCCGGGGAGAACACTGAAGCTTTCTTT.

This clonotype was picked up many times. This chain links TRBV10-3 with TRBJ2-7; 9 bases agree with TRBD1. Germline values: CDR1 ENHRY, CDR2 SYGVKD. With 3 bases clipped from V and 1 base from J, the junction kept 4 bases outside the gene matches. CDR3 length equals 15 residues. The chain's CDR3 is CAISDPGTGSYEQYF. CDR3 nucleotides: TGTGCCATCAGTGATCCCGGGACAGGGTCCTACGAGCAGTACTTC.

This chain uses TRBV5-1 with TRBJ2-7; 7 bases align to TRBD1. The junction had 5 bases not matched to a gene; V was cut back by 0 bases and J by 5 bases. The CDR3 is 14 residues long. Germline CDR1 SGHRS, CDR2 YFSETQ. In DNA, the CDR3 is TGCGCCAGCAGCTTGGGACAGGGAGAGGACGAGCAGTACTTC. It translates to CASSLGQGEDEQYF.

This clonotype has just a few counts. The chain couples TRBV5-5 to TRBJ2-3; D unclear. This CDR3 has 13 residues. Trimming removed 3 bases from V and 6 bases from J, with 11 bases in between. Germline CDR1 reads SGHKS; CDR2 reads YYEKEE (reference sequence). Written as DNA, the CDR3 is TGTGCCAGCAGCTCTGGGCCCGGGGATACGCAGTATTTT. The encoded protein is CASSSGPGDTQYF.

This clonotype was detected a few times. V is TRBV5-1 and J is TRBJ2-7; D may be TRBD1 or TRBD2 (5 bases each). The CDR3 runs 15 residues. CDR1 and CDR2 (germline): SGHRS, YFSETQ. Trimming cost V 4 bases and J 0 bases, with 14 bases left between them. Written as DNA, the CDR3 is TGCGCCAGCAGCGAGGGACCCTCAGTCTCCTACGAGCAGTACTTC. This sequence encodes CASSEGPSVSYEQYF.